This TCR beta chain comes out of a study of identical twins. Findings and limits, study-wide: In cord blood, abundant beta clonotypes had fewer insertions; memory showed no trend. Modelling underestimated the level of out-of-frame TCR alpha sharing observed in monozygotic twins.

Unique molecular identifiers were present on the cDNA, and a universal primer site came from template switching. TCRdb recomputed calls from the 5' RACE reads with MiXCR, one row per CDR3 protein. The table has 450,000 to 500,000 distinct CDR3 sequences, around 15% seen once. There are 15 residues in the CDR3. Germline-derived CDR1 and CDR2 are SGHDN and FVKESK. The V end lost 2 bases, the J end lost 6 bases, and 16 bases lay between the germline ends. As concerns this clonotype: What it binds is not known.

These sequences were also reported in another study, on yellow fever vaccine responses in identical twins.

The clonotype originates from a woman younger than 35 in good health. The source material was CD4+ T cells sorted from blood. The chain uses TRBV14 and TRBJ1-1; the D is unclear. CDR3 sequence (DNA): TGTGCCAGCAGCCAAATGCGGGGATCGATGGCTGAAGCTTTCTTT. Translating it yields CASSQMRGSMAEAFF.